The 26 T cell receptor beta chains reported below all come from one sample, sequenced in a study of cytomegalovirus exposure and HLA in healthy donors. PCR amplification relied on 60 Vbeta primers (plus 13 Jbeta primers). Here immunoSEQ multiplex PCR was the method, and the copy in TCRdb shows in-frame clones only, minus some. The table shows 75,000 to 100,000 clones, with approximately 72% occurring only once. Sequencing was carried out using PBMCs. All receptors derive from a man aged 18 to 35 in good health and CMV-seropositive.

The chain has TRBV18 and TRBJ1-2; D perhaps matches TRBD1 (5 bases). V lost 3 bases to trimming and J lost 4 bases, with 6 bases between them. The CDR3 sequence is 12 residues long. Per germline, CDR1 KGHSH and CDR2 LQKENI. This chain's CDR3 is CASSPDSYGYTF. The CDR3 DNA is TGTGCCAGCTCACCCGACAGCTATGGCTACACCTTC.

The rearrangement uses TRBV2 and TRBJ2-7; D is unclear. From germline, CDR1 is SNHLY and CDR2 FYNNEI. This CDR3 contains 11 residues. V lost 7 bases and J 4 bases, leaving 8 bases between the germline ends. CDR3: CASMQVYEQYF. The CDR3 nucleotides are TGTGCCAGCATGCAGGTTTACGAGCAGTACTTC.

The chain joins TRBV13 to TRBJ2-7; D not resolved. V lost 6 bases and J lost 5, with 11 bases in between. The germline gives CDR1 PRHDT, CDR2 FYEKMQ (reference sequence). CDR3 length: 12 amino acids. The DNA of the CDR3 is TGTGCCAGCAGTGGGCCTGGTCACGAGCAGTACTTC. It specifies CASSGPGHEQYF.

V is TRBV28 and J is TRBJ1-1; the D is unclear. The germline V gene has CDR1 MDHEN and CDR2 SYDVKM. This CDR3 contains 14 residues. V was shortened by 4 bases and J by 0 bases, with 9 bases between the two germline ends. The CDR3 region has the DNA TGTGCCAGCAGTTCCCACGGGTTGAACACTGAAGCTTTCTTT. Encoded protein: CASSSHGLNTEAFF. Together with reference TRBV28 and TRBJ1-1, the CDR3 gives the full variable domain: DVKVTQSSRYLVKRTGEKVFLECVQDMDHENMFWYRQDPGLGLRLIYFSYDVKMKEKGDIPEGYSVSREKKERFSLILESASTNQTSMYLCASSSHGLNTEAFFGQGTRLTVV.

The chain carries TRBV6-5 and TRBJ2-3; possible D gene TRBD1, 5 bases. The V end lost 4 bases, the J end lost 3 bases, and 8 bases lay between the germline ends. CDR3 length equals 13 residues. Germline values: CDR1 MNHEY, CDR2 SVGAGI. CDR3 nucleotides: TGTGCCAGCAGTTGGGCAGGGACAGATACGCAGTATTTT. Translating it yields CASSWAGTDTQYF.

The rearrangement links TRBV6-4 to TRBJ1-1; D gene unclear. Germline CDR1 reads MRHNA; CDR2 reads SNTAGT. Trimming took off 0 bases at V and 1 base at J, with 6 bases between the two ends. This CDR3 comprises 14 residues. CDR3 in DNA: TGTGCCAGCAGTGACTCCAACAGGAACACTGAAGCTTTCTTT. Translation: CASSDSNRNTEAFF.

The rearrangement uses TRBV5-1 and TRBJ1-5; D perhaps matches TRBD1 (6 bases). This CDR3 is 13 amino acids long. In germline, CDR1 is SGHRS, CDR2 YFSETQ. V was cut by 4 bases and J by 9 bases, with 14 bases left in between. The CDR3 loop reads CASSPGTGTPQHF. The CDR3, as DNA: TGCGCCAGCAGCCCAGGAACAGGGACGCCCCAGCATTTT.

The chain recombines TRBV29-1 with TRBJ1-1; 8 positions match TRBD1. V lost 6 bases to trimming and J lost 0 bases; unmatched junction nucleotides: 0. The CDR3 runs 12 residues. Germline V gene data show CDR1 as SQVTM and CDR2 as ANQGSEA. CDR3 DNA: TGCAGCGTGACAGGGGTGAACACTGAAGCTTTCTTT. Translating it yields CSVTGVNTEAFF.

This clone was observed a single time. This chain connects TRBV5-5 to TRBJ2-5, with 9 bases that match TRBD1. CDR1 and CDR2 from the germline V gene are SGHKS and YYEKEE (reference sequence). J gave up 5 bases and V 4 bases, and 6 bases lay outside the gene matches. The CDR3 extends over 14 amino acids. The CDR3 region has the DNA TGTGCCAGCAGCAGAACAGGGGGCTACGAGACCCAGTACTTC. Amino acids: CASSRTGGYETQYF.

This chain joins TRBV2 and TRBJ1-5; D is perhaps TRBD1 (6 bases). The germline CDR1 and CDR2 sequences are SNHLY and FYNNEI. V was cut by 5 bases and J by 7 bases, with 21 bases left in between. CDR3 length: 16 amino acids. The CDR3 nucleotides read TGTGCCAGCAGTAATGATGGTGGGGCAGGGGTACAGCCCCAGCATTTT. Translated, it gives CASSNDGGAGVQPQHF.

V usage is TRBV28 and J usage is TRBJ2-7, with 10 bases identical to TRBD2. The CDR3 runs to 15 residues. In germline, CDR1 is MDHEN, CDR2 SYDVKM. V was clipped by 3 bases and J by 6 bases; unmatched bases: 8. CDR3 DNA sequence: TGTGCCAGCAGTTTTTCGGGACTAGCGACTTCCGAGCAGTACTTC. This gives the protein CASSFSGLATSEQYF.

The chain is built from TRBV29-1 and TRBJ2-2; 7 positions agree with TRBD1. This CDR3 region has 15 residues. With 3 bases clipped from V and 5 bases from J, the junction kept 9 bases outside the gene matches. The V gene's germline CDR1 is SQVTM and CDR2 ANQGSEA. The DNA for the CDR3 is TGCAGCGTTGACCTTGAGGGGGCTGGGACCGGGGAGCTGTTTTTT. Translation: CSVDLEGAGTGELFF.

Written as DNA, the CDR3 is TGTGCCTGGAGTCCCCCGCCCTCACTAGCGGGGATTAGAGAGCAGTACTTC. Translated, it gives CAWSPPPSLAGIREQYF. The chain joins TRBV30 to TRBJ2-7; 10 nucleotides agree with TRBD2. The CDR3 runs 17 residues. V was pared by 2 bases and J by 7 bases, with 17 bases of the junction left unmatched. Germline CDR1 is GTSNPN and CDR2 is SVGIG (reference sequence).

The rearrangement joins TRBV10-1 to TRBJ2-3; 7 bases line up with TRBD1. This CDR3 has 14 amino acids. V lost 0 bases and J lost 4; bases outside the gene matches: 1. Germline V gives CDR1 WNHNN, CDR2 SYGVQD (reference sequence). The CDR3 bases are TGCGCCAGCAGTGAGTCTCAGGGGGCAGATACGCAGTATTTT. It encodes CASSESQGADTQYF.

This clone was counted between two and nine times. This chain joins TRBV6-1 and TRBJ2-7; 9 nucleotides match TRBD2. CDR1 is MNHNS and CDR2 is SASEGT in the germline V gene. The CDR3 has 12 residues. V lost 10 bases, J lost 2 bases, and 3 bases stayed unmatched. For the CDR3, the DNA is TGTGCCACCATAGCGGGGGCCTACGAGCAGTACTTC. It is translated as CATIAGAYEQYF.

This CDR3 is CASTDYYTGGTSYEQYF. The CDR3 nucleotides are TGTGCCAGCACCGACTACTATACAGGGGGTACCTCCTACGAGCAGTACTTC. The chain has TRBV27 and TRBJ2-7; 8 bases are shared with TRBD1. This CDR3 spans 17 amino acids. V lost 7 bases and J lost 0; bases outside the gene matches: 14. The germline V gene encodes CDR1 MNHEY and CDR2 SMNVEV (reference sequence).

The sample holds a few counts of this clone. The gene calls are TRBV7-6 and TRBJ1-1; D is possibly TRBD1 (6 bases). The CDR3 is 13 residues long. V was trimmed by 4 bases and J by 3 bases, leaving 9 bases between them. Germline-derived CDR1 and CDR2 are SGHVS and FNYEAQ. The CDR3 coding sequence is TGTGCCAGCAGCTCCGGACAGTACACTGAAGCTTTCTTT. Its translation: CASSSGQYTEAFF.

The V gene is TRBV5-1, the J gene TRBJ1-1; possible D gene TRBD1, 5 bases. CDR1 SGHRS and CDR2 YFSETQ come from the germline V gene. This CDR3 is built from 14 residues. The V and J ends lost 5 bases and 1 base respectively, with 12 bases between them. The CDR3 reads CASRYIGGNTEAFF. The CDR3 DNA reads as TGCGCCAGCAGGTATATCGGGGGGAACACTGAAGCTTTCTTT.

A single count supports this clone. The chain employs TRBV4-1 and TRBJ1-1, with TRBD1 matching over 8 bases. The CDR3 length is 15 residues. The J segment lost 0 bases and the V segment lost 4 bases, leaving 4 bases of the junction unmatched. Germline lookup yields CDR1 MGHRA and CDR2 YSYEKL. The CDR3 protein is CASSLWTGLNTEAFF. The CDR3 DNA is TGCGCCAGCAGCCTCTGGACAGGGCTGAACACTGAAGCTTTCTTT.

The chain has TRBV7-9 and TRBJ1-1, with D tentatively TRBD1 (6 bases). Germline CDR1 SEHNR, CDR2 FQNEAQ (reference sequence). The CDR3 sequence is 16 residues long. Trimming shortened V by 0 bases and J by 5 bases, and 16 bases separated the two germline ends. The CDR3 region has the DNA TGTGCCAGCAGCTTAGCGTTCGGGGGGGCGTGGACTGAAGCTTTCTTT. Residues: CASSLAFGGAWTEAFF.

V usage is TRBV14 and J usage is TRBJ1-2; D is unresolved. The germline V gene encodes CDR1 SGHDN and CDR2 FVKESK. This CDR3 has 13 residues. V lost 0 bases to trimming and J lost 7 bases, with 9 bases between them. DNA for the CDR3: TGTGCCAGCAGCCAAGAGGAGGGTGGTGGCTACACCTTC. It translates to CASSQEEGGGYTF.

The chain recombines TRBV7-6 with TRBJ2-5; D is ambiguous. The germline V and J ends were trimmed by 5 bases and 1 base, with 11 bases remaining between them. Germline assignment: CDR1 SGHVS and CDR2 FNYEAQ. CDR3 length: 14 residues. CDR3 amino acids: CASSPPNSQETQYF. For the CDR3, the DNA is TGTGCCAGCAGCCCGCCGAACAGCCAAGAGACCCAGTACTTC.

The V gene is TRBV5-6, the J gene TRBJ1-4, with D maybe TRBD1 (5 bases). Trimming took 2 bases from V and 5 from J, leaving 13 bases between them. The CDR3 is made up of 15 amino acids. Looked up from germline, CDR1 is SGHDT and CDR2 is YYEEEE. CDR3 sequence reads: CASSLNQGFNEKLFF. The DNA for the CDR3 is TGTGCCAGCAGCTTAAACCAGGGCTTCAATGAAAAACTGTTTTTT.

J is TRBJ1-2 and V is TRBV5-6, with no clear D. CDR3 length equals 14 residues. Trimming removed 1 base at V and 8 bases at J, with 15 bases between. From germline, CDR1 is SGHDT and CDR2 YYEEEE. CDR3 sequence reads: CASSLSMEGGGYTF. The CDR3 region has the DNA TGTGCCAGCAGCTTGAGTATGGAGGGAGGAGGCTACACCTTC.

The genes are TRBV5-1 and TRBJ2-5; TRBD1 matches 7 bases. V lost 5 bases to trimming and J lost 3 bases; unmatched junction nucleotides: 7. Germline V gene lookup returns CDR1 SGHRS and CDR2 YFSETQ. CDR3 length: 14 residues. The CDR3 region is CASRVLGTEETQYF. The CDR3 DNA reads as TGCGCCAGCAGGGTTCTGGGGACAGAAGAGACCCAGTACTTC. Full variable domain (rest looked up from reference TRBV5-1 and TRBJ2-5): KAGVTQTPRYLIKTRGQQVTLSCSPISGHRSVSWYQQTPGQGLQFLFEYFSETQRNKGNFPGRFSGRQFSNSRSEMNVSTLELGDSALYLCASRVLGTEETQYFGPGTRLLVL.

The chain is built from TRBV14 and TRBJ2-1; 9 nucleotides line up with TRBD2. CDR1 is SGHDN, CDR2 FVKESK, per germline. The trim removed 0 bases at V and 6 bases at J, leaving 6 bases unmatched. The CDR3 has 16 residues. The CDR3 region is CASSQEVQRGANEQFF. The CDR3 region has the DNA TGTGCCAGCAGCCAAGAAGTCCAGCGGGGGGCCAATGAGCAGTTCTTC.